These 24 T cell receptor beta chains were all obtained from the same sample, sequenced in a study of control samples from healthy donors and cancer patients. This table comes from immunoSEQ multiplex PCR, and its TCRdb copy is limited to in-frame clones, with some not included. The table includes about 40,000 clones, about 87% detected once. The sample was PBMCs. The receptors were gathered from a woman between 55 and 75 years old with lung cancer.

The chain carries TRBV24-1 and TRBJ2-2, with D possibly being TRBD1 (5 bases). In germline, CDR1 is KGHDR, CDR2 SFDVKD. This CDR3 has 17 residues. Between the trimmed V and J ends, which lost 1 base and 5 bases, there was a span of 16 bases. As DNA, the CDR3 is TGTGCCACCAGTGATTTTTTAGGGCAGGGTCGGACCGGGGAGCTGTTTTTT. Protein product: CATSDFLGQGRTGELFF.

The chain has TRBV27 and TRBJ2-3; the D is unclear. V was shortened by 5 bases and J by 6 bases, with 21 bases between the two germline ends. This CDR3 has 16 residues. CDR1 MNHEY and CDR2 SMNVEV come from the germline V gene (reference sequence). The CDR3 region is CASSRSSGYIADTQYF. The DNA for the CDR3 is TGTGCCAGCAGTAGGTCATCGGGCTATATCGCGGATACGCAGTATTTT.

The chain uses TRBV6-6 and TRBJ1-1; D is uncertain. CDR1 is MNHNY and CDR2 is SVGAGI in the germline V gene (reference sequence). The V gene lost 2 bases and the J gene lost 4 bases, with 8 bases spanning the gap. The CDR3 has 13 residues. The DNA for the CDR3 is TGTGCCAGCAGTTACATCCCCGGCACTGAAGCTTTCTTT. Its protein product is CASSYIPGTEAFF.

This clone was recorded only once. The rearrangement uses TRBV6-1 and TRBJ1-4, with D possibly matching TRBD1 (6 bases). V lost 2 bases and J 8 bases, leaving 12 bases between the germline ends. Germline V gene sequence: CDR1 MNHNS, CDR2 SASEGT. The CDR3 is 14 amino acids. CDR3 DNA sequence: TGTGCCAGCAGTGAAAACGGGGGCGAAGAAAAACTGTTTTTT. Its protein product is CASSENGGEEKLFF.

The J gene is TRBJ2-7, the V gene TRBV2; tentatively, D is TRBD1 (5 bases). CDR3 length equals 11 residues. Germline V gene data show CDR1 as SNHLY and CDR2 as FYNNEI. The V end lost 9 bases, the J end lost 5 bases, and 11 bases lay between the germline ends. As DNA, the CDR3 is TGTGCCAGACTTACAGGAAACGAGCAGTACTTC. Translating gives CARLTGNEQYF.

V usage is TRBV16 and J usage is TRBJ1-1, with 9 bases aligning to TRBD1. With 2 bases clipped from V and 9 bases from J, the junction kept 4 bases outside the gene matches. Germline CDR1 and CDR2: KGHSY and FQNENV. The CDR3 is made up of 13 amino acids. The CDR3 sequence: CASSQTTGGKAFF. CDR3 in DNA: TGTGCCAGCAGCCAAACGACAGGGGGTAAAGCTTTCTTT.

The chain uses TRBV28 and TRBJ2-2, with 7 bases lining up with TRBD1. This CDR3 region has 15 residues. Germline trimming cut 6 bases from V and 1 base from J; bases unmatched to any gene: 5. CDR1 and CDR2 from the germline V gene are MDHEN and SYDVKM. The DNA for the CDR3 is TGTGCCAGCAGGCCGGGACAGCTGAACACCGGGGAGCTGTTTTTT. This translates into CASRPGQLNTGELFF. Full variable domain (remainder filled in from reference TRBV28 and TRBJ2-2): DVKVTQSSRYLVKRTGEKVFLECVQDMDHENMFWYRQDPGLGLRLIYFSYDVKMKEKGDIPEGYSVSREKKERFSLILESASTNQTSMYLCASRPGQLNTGELFFGEGSRLTVL.

A few counts support this clone. The rearrangement links TRBV9 to TRBJ1-1; 7 bases agree with TRBD1. Germline assignment: CDR1 SGDLS and CDR2 YYNGEE. The CDR3 totals 13 residues. J lost 2 bases, V lost 4 bases, and 2 bases had no gene match. The CDR3 region is CASSNRGNTEAFF. The CDR3 nucleotides read TGTGCCAGCAGCAACAGGGGCAACACTGAAGCTTTCTTT.

The V gene is TRBV4-1, the J gene TRBJ2-1; TRBD2 agrees at 14 bases. This CDR3 is 15 amino acids long. Trimming cost V 5 bases and J 7 bases; bases outside gene matches: 4. Germline CDR1 and CDR2: MGHRA and YSYEKL. CDR3 protein: CASSGTSGSRNEQFF. CDR3 nucleotide sequence: TGCGCCAGCAGCGGGACTAGCGGGAGTAGGAATGAGCAGTTCTTC.

This chain links TRBV27 with TRBJ1-2, with TRBD1 matching over 8 bases. Germline CDR1 is MNHEY and CDR2 is SMNVEV (reference sequence). The CDR3 is made up of 17 amino acids. V trimming: 4 bases; J trimming: 8 bases; junction bases outside the gene matches: 18. The CDR3 DNA is TGTGCCAGCAGTTCGTTACAGACCTCAGGGGGCGCTGGGGGCTACACCTTC. Amino acid sequence: CASSSLQTSGGAGGYTF.

This chain connects TRBV11-2 to TRBJ2-5, with D possibly TRBD1 on 6 matching bases. Germline V lookup: CDR1 SGHAT, CDR2 FQNNGV. The CDR3 covers 16 residues. V shed 0 bases and J shed 5 bases, with 16 bases lying between them. The CDR3 is CASSLDLQGGQETQYF. In nucleotides, the CDR3 is TGTGCCAGCAGCTTAGATCTACAGGGTGGGCAGGAGACCCAGTACTTC.

The rearrangement uses TRBV19 and TRBJ2-2; 11 nucleotides agree with TRBD2. CDR1 is LNHDA and CDR2 is SQIVND in the germline V gene (reference sequence). The CDR3 is 16 amino acids. V gave up 3 bases and J gave up 6 bases; unmatched junction bases: 6. CDR3 loop: CASSIGTSGSPGELFF. The CDR3 coding sequence is TGTGCCAGTAGTATTGGCACTAGCGGGAGCCCCGGGGAGCTGTTTTTT.

The chain has TRBV7-9 and TRBJ2-7; D is tentatively TRBD1 or TRBD2 (5 bases each). This CDR3 is built from 15 residues. Germline lookup yields CDR1 SEHNR and CDR2 FQNEAQ (reference sequence). The V and J ends lost 4 bases and 0 bases respectively, with 13 bases between them. CDR3 nucleotides: TGTGCCAGCAGCTCCGGGACGCAGAGCTCCTACGAGCAGTACTTC. It translates to CASSSGTQSSYEQYF. Combining the CDR3 with reference TRBV7-9 and TRBJ2-7 gives the whole variable domain DTGVSQNPRHKITKRGQNVTFRCDPISEHNRLYWYRQTLGQGPEFLTYFQNEAQLEKSRLLSDRFSAERPKGSFSTLEIQRTEQGDSAMYLCASSSGTQSSYEQYFGPGTRLTVT.

This clone was observed once. The rearrangement uses TRBV12-5 and TRBJ2-4; tentative D call: TRBD2 (6 bases). Germline values: CDR1 LGHNT, CDR2 FRNRAP. Trimming shortened V by 0 bases and J by 6 bases, and 15 bases separated the two germline ends. CDR3 size: 16 residues. CDR3 in DNA: TGTGCTAGTGGTTTGGTACCGCCGGGAGAGCGAAACATTCAGTACTTC. The encoded protein is CASGLVPPGERNIQYF.

The rearrangement joins TRBV9 to TRBJ2-2, with D possibly being TRBD1 (6 bases). Germline V gene data show CDR1 as SGDLS and CDR2 as YYNGEE. CDR3 length: 20 amino acids. V dropped 3 bases and J dropped 4 bases, with 28 bases sitting between them. Here the CDR3 reads CASSDPRSGTILRSTGELFF. The CDR3, as DNA: TGTGCCAGCAGCGACCCGAGATCCGGGACAATCCTGCGGAGCACCGGGGAGCTGTTTTTT.

The chain employs TRBV7-2 and TRBJ2-1; D might be TRBD1 or TRBD2, each matching 5 bases. Trimming left V 1 base short and J 2 bases short, with 9 bases between. Germline V gives CDR1 SGHTA, CDR2 FQGNSA. CDR3 length: 15 residues. In DNA, the CDR3 is TGTGCCAGCAGCTTAGACGGGACGACCTACAATGAGCAGTTCTTC. Its protein product is CASSLDGTTYNEQFF.

The J gene is TRBJ2-5, the V gene TRBV5-1; 7 bases match TRBD1. Trimming took 7 bases from V and 4 from J; bases not matched to a gene: 10. The CDR3 is made up of 14 amino acids. Germline lookup yields CDR1 SGHRS and CDR2 YFSETQ. The CDR3: CASSDRRNGETQYF. For the CDR3, the DNA is TGCGCCAGCTCGGACAGGAGGAATGGAGAGACCCAGTACTTC.

This sequence joins TRBV3-1 (or the pseudogene TRBV3-2) and TRBJ2-6, with D possibly TRBD2 on 7 matching bases. Germline-derived CDR1 and CDR2 are LGHDT and YNNKEL (reference sequence). CDR3 length: 16 residues. V shed 4 bases and J shed 2 bases, with 12 bases lying between them. The CDR3 loop is CASSLGRGPGANVLTF. CDR3 nucleotides: TGTGCCAGCAGCCTGGGGCGGGGGCCTGGGGCCAACGTCCTGACTTTC.

The chain couples TRBV7-2 to TRBJ2-7; 7 bases are shared with TRBD2. The CDR3 has 14 residues. Trimming took 2 bases from V and 0 from J; bases not matched to a gene: 1. Germline V gene data show CDR1 as SGHTA and CDR2 as FQGNSA. The CDR3 spells CASSLTSVSYEQYF. In DNA, the CDR3 is TGTGCCAGCAGCTTAACTAGCGTCTCCTACGAGCAGTACTTC.

Points on this clone: Other DNA sequences in the same sample also yield this CDR3. The chain is built from TRBV14 and TRBJ1-4; no reliable D call. Trimming shortened V by 2 bases and J by 6 bases, and 16 bases separated the two germline ends. The germline V gene encodes CDR1 SGHDN and CDR2 FVKESK. This CDR3 is 16 amino acids long. DNA of the CDR3: TGTGCCAGCAGCCAACTCAGCGGACGCGGAGATGAAAAACTGTTTTTT. Encoded protein: CASSQLSGRGDEKLFF.

V usage is TRBV11-3 and J usage is TRBJ1-3; 7 bases are shared with TRBD1. After removal of 5 bases from V and 0 bases from J, the junction contained 10 bases not matched to a gene. This CDR3 spans 17 amino acids. CDR1 and CDR2 (germline): SGHNT, YENEEA. The CDR3 bases are TGTGCCAGCAGCCCTGGACAGGCCAGGATCTCTGGAAACACCATATATTTT. Protein: CASSPGQARISGNTIYF.

V gene TRBV3-1 (or the pseudogene TRBV3-2) combines with J gene TRBJ1-5; unclear D gene. The V and J ends lost 2 bases and 2 bases respectively, with 16 bases between them. Looked up from germline, CDR1 is LGHDT and CDR2 is YNNKEL (reference sequence). This CDR3 is built from 17 residues. The CDR3 protein is CASSQSDVGLGNQPQHF. The DNA of the CDR3 is TGTGCCAGCAGCCAAAGTGATGTGGGTTTAGGCAATCAGCCCCAGCATTTT.

The rearrangement joins TRBV7-3 to TRBJ2-1, with 8 bases identical to TRBD2. V lost 5 bases, J lost 9 bases, and 18 bases stayed unmatched. Germline V gene lookup returns CDR1 SGHTA and CDR2 FQGTGA. The CDR3 extends over 17 amino acids. The CDR3: CASSIGLGGAGVSEQFF. Here the CDR3 DNA reads TGTGCCAGCAGCATAGGTCTGGGAGGAGCGGGAGTTAGTGAGCAGTTCTTC.

This chain connects TRBV21-1 to TRBJ2-7; the table's D call of TRBD2 was not tested on the DNA. TRBV21-1 is tagged as a pseudogene. CDR3 length equals 17 residues. The CDR3 sequence is CASSKATVCPLFYEQYF. The CDR3 bases are TGTGCCAGCAGCAAAGCTACGGTCTGTCCCCTCTTCTACGAGCAGTACTTC.